This note documents a single T cell receptor beta chain sequence. The antigen this receptor binds is unknown. No much larger clone exists at a distance of one base, and base qualities are not known. V sheds 1 base and J sheds 1 base, leaving 10 bases between their ends. The CDR1 and CDR2 encoded by the germline V gene are ENHRY and SYGVKD. The CDR3, from cysteine to phenylalanine, totals 15 residues. Here the CDR3 DNA is all that survives: 45 bases in frame from base 1. TCR beta libraries were generated from genomic DNA with the immunoSEQ kit, following the manufacturer's recommendations. To prepare libraries, a first multiplex PCR with proprietary primers was run, followed by a second PCR that added unique barcodes, and a bead cleanup was done after each round. Each sample batch included a kit-provided positive control reaction and a negative control reaction. The final libraries underwent checking on an Agilent 4200 TapeStation D1000 ScreenTape, volumetric pooling, and quantification by qPCR. Sequencing was performed on an Illumina NextSeq500 with a MidOutput 150-cycle cartridge, and 156 Read1 and 15 Index1 cycles were run with kit custom primers. The pooled library was loaded at approximately 1.1 pM with an approximately 20% PhiX control spike-in. Regarding the original processing steps: Vendor-processed data were analyzed in R, and a clonotype was defined as all T cells sharing the same CDR3 nucleotide sequence. In the clone abundance analyses, frequencies in each sample were normalized to that sample's 10,000 most abundant clones. Before analysis, public T cell clones were removed, and these numbered fewer than six per sample on average. A difference in abundance of at least 32-fold between compartments was used to define tumor-enriched and baseline blood-enriched clonotypes. A beta-binomial differential abundance model was used to identify clonotypes that expanded or contracted between blood time points. Tumor-blood repertoire similarity was measured with the Baroni-Urbani and Buser coefficient, and group comparisons used two-tailed Wilcoxon tests in R. Held by TCRdb, this immuneACCESS table contains in-frame sequences only and omits some clones. Under half of the omission traces to an unresolved V gene where checked; the cause of the rest is unknown. D and trimming were read from the DNA, whereas the V and J calls and clone size are those reported in that table. This sample comprises fewer than 200,000 clones, 88% of them detected only once. Clones ranked in the top ten supply about 11% of the sample.

The sample originates from a study of radiation and T cells in renal cell carcinoma (dated by TCRdb to about 2020). In the study overall: In total, 50 or so samples, comprising roughly 25 tumors and roughly 27 peripheral blood samples, were subjected to TCR beta sequencing. The last blood draw occurred 4 weeks after radiation, at the same time as nephrectomy. A total of about 4 million unique CDR3 nucleotide sequences, encoding around 2.7 million unique CDR3 amino acid sequences, were found across all 50 or so samples.

The time point label of this sample denotes: blood 4 weeks post-SBRT, at nephrectomy. This specimen's treatment or condition label, interpreted: 15 Gy SBRT to primary tumor, nephrectomy 4 weeks later. The samples were obtained from a clinical trial, where primary renal cell carcinomas were treated with 15 Gy stereotactic body radiation therapy and then removed by nephrectomy 4 weeks afterward. To track tumor-enriched clonotypes, serial peripheral blood was sampled from radiation-treated patients at baseline and at 2 weeks and 4 weeks after SBRT. Every patient had renal cell carcinoma of clear cell pathology. Genomic DNA for TCR sequencing was prepared using the QIAamp DNA Blood Mini Kit (Qiagen). Samples were included in the analyses only if all quality control checks were passed. Overall study outcomes, separate from this receptor: No pretreatment tumor biopsies were available, so the baseline intratumoral presence of clonotypes could not be determined. Because the trial had a single-armed design, the trial could not examine how radiation dose or scheduling affected the TCR repertoire. Dynamics of the blood repertoire were not tracked past 4 weeks after treatment. Top tumor clonotypes rose in blood from baseline to 2 weeks post-radiation, then contracted by 4 weeks, suggesting transient expansion of tumor-resident clones.

The sequencing here drew on blood, taken from a patient whose treatment included radiotherapy and nephrectomy. The V gene is TRBV10-3 and the J gene is TRBJ2-5; the D gene is unclear. This clonotype originated in a woman between 50 and 59 years old with renal cell carcinoma. CDR3 loop: CAISEFGTPQETQYF. The bases read TGTGCCATCAGTGAGTTCGGTACACCCCAAGAGACCCAGTACTTC.